The sequence of this T cell receptor (beta chain) was determined in a study of blood T cells in healthy people across ages. The CDR3 runs to 15 residues. With 6 bases clipped from V and 0 bases from J, the junction kept 8 bases outside the gene matches. Germline CDR1 and CDR2: ENHRY and SYGVKD. Primers used in a second PCR of roughly 7 to 12 cycles were a sample-barcoded 5' primer and a J-beta primer mix. From the 5' RACE reads, TCRdb called clonotypes with MiXCR, one entry per CDR3 protein. The sample has over 700,000 distinct CDR3 sequences, approximately 53% seen once; the top ten hold roughly 37%.

This TCR was sampled from an elderly man in good health. This chain connects TRBV10-3 to TRBJ2-7, with 7 positions matching TRBD1. The sample consisted of blood. CDR3 in amino acids: CAISPGQASSYEQYF. In nucleotides, the CDR3 is TGTGCCATCAGCCCCGGACAGGCGAGCTCCTACGAGCAGTACTTC.